Following are 3 T cell receptor beta chains from one sample sequenced in a study of blood T cells in healthy people across ages. Together with a sample-barcoded 5' primer, a J-beta primer mix was included in a second PCR lasting roughly 6 to 12 cycles. MiXCR, applied by TCRdb to the 5' RACE reads, yields one record per CDR3 protein. The data hold about 1.4 million distinct CDR3 sequences, with approximately 63% observed a single time. The sample taken for sequencing was blood. The origin of the receptors is a man aged 18 to 30 in good health.

J is TRBJ2-7 and V is TRBV7-2; 8 nucleotides match TRBD2. The junction had 11 bases not matched to a gene; V was cut back by 7 bases and J by 3 bases. CDR3 length: 15 residues. Germline V gives CDR1 SGHTA, CDR2 FQGNSA. CDR3 in amino acids: CASNGPGTSFYEQYF. CDR3 nucleotide sequence: TGTGCCAGCAACGGCCCCGGGACTAGTTTCTACGAGCAGTACTTC.

The chain couples TRBV27 to TRBJ2-5, with D perhaps assigned TRBD1 or TRBD2 (5 bases each). V shed 5 bases and J shed 2 bases, with 12 bases lying between them. The CDR3 consists of 14 residues. Germline V gene data show CDR1 as MNHEY and CDR2 as SMNVEV (reference sequence). The CDR3 loop reads CASSSGTQQETQYF. The CDR3 DNA reads TGTGCCAGCAGTAGTGGGACGCAACAAGAGACCCAGTACTTC.

The V call is TRBV6-6, the J call TRBJ2-1; possible D gene TRBD2, 6 bases. The V gene's germline CDR1 is MNHNY and CDR2 SVGAGI (reference sequence). The CDR3 loop spans 14 amino acids. Trimming took 5 bases from V and 6 from J, leaving 14 bases between them. Here the CDR3 DNA reads TGTGCCAGCAGTCGGGAAGCGGGTTCCAATGAGCAGTTCTTC. Amino acid sequence: CASSREAGSNEQFF.